This T cell receptor beta chain was retrieved from a study of T cells after yellow fever vaccination. Study-wide results and caveats: Most clones from primary vaccination resurfaced after the booster (around 95% CD4, about 91% CD8).

As regards this clonotype: Its specificity is unknown.

For TCR, cDNA came from 5'RACE template switching, which added a universal primer site and UMIs. TCRdb fed the 5' RACE reads into MiXCR, producing one record per CDR3 protein. Counted here are under 350,000 distinct CDR3 sequences, about 4% occurring once; the ten biggest clones make up about 26%. V lost 1 base, J lost 0 bases, and 19 bases lay in between. Germline values: CDR1 MGHRA, CDR2 YSYEKL. The CDR3 has 20 amino acids. The rearrangement joins TRBV4-1 to TRBJ2-6; D is perhaps TRBD2 (6 bases). Here the sequenced sample was PBMCs, taken 5 days after the yellow fever booster vaccination. The clonotype originates from a man aged 18-30 years who received the YFV17D yellow fever vaccine. The DNA for the CDR3 is TGCGCCAGCAGCCAAGGGAGGGTTGGCAGGGCGTTCTCTGGGGCCAACGTCCTGACTTTC. Translation: CASSQGRVGRAFSGANVLTF.